Following are 27 T cell receptor beta chains from one sample sequenced in a study of T cells after yellow fever vaccination. TCRdb reprocessed the 5' RACE reads via MiXCR and lists one record per CDR3 protein. Altogether some 300,000 distinct CDR3 sequences are present, about 10% being singletons, with the ten largest covering over 3%. The sample here was CD4+ T cells sorted from PBMCs, taken 45 days after the yellow fever booster vaccination. The receptors derive from a young man who received the YFV17D yellow fever vaccine.

V and J are TRBV18 and TRBJ2-5; possibly TRBD2 for D (6 bases). Germline assignment: CDR1 KGHSH and CDR2 LQKENI. This CDR3 is built from 12 residues. V gave up 3 bases and J gave up 7 bases, with 9 bases separating them. The CDR3 region has the DNA TGTGCCAGCTCACCGATCGGGGGGACCCAGTACTTC. Its protein is CASSPIGGTQYF.

This clonotype was recorded many times. The chain carries TRBV7-2 and TRBJ2-5, with 15 bases matching TRBD2. This CDR3 has 19 residues. The germline CDR1 and CDR2 sequences are SGHTA and FQGNSA. V dropped 4 bases and J dropped 3; count of bases not matched to a gene: 12. CDR3: CASSSGTSGGQGAEETQYF. DNA of the CDR3: TGTGCCAGCAGCTCAGGGACTAGCGGGGGGCAGGGAGCGGAAGAGACCCAGTACTTC.

This rearrangement joins TRBV12-3 or TRBV12-4 to TRBJ1-1; D gene unclear. V was pared by 7 bases and J by 5 bases, with 14 bases between. The CDR3 loop spans 13 amino acids. This CDR3 is CASTLQWGTEAFF. CDR3 DNA sequence: TGTGCCAGCACACTCCAGTGGGGAACTGAAGCTTTCTTT.

This clonotype was picked up many times. The V call is TRBV6-1, the J call TRBJ2-7; 8 positions agree with TRBD2. V was clipped by 7 bases and J by 1 base; unmatched bases: 9. The CDR3 length is 15 residues. Germline CDR1 is MNHNS and CDR2 is SASEGT. The CDR3 DNA sequence: TGTGCCAGCATCCCGCCGGGACTAGGATCCTACGAGCAGTACGTC. Encoded protein: CASIPPGLGSYEQYV.

This clonotype was observed a few times. The chain has TRBV14 and TRBJ2-1; TRBD2 matches at 9 bases. V shed 0 bases and J 4 bases; nucleotides not matched to a gene: 7. Germline CDR1 reads SGHDN; CDR2 reads FVKESK. The CDR3 runs to 17 residues. The CDR3 loop reads CASSQEVFSGGYNEQFF. The CDR3 coding sequence is TGTGCCAGCAGCCAAGAAGTCTTTAGCGGGGGATACAATGAGCAGTTCTTC.

The chain carries TRBV6-5 and TRBJ2-3; D assignment may be TRBD1 or TRBD2 (5 bases each). Germline lookup yields CDR1 MNHEY and CDR2 SVGAGI. The V end was cut by 0 bases, the J end by 4 bases, with 11 bases between. CDR3 length: 15 amino acids. This CDR3 reads CASSYSRGAPDTQYF. The CDR3 DNA sequence: TGTGCCAGCAGTTACTCGAGGGGCGCCCCAGATACGCAGTATTTT.

The rearrangement uses TRBV5-1 and TRBJ2-1; D possibly corresponds to TRBD2 (7 bases). The germline V gene encodes CDR1 SGHRS and CDR2 YFSETQ. This CDR3 spans 17 amino acids. V was clipped by 4 bases and J by 8 bases, with 25 bases between them. Here the CDR3 reads CASSPGAGGGAGYEQFF. The CDR3 DNA follows: TGCGCCAGCAGCCCAGGGGCCGGTGGGGGGGCTGGCTATGAGCAGTTCTTC.

A few counts support this clonotype. V is TRBV20-1 and J is TRBJ1-5; D is uncertain. With 1 base removed from V and 0 bases from J, the gap between germline ends came to 10 bases. Germline V CDR1 and CDR2: DFQATT, SNEGSKA (reference sequence). The length of the CDR3 is 15 residues. Here the CDR3 DNA reads TGCAGTGCTAGAGTTGGGGTCTTTAGCAATCAGCCCCAGCATTTT. Its translation: CSARVGVFSNQPQHF.

This chain uses TRBV28 with TRBJ1-2; a weak D match, TRBD1 (5 bases). The CDR3 totals 16 residues. The germline V and J ends were trimmed by 2 bases and 4 bases, with 17 bases remaining between them. The germline V gene encodes CDR1 MDHEN and CDR2 SYDVKM. The CDR3 sequence: CASSLSFSRVGYGYTF. The CDR3 nucleotides are TGTGCCAGCAGTTTAAGCTTCTCCAGGGTCGGCTATGGCTACACCTTC.

The chain joins TRBV5-4 to TRBJ1-1; D unresolved. Trimming removed 0 bases at V and 8 bases at J, with 8 bases between. Germline loops: CDR1 SGHNT, CDR2 YYREEE (reference sequence). The CDR3 length is 12 residues. CDR3 DNA: TGTGCCAGCAGCTTGGCTGAGAGGGAAGCTTTCTTT. It specifies CASSLAEREAFF.

By share of the sample, this clonotype is medium-sized. The chain couples TRBV20-1 to TRBJ2-3, with TRBD2 identical over 12 bases. Germline V gives CDR1 DFQATT, CDR2 SNEGSKA (reference sequence). The CDR3 contains 18 residues. Trimming took 5 bases from V and 2 from J; bases not matched to a gene: 14. This CDR3 is CSAYELAGGLGVTDTQYF. The CDR3 region has the DNA TGCAGTGCTTACGAACTAGCGGGGGGTTTGGGGGTCACAGATACGCAGTATTTT.

CDR3 nucleotide sequence: TGTGCCAGCAGTGACAGGGGTTCGGGCACTGAAGCTTTCTTT. As protein: CASSDRGSGTEAFF. This chain connects TRBV2 to TRBJ1-1, with D perhaps TRBD1 (6 bases). CDR3 length equals 14 residues. Trimming took off 3 bases at V and 4 bases at J, with 12 bases between the two ends. CDR1 SNHLY and CDR2 FYNNEI come from the germline V gene.

In its sample, this clonotype was seen many times. The J gene is TRBJ2-7, the V gene TRBV5-1; TRBD2 matches 9 bases. This CDR3 is built from 16 residues. Looked up from germline, CDR1 is SGHRS and CDR2 is YFSETQ. Germline trimming cut 3 bases from V and 2 bases from J; bases unmatched to any gene: 9. The CDR3 is CASSSNSGGIAYEQYF. Here the CDR3 DNA reads TGCGCCAGCAGCTCGAATAGCGGGGGAATCGCCTACGAGCAGTACTTC.

This clonotype was picked up a small number of times. This chain links TRBV7-9 with TRBJ1-2; a weak D match, TRBD1 (5 bases). CDR1 is SEHNR, CDR2 FQNEAQ, per germline (reference sequence). CDR3 length: 14 residues. V lost 5 bases and J 8 bases, leaving 18 bases between the germline ends. This CDR3 is CASSREVGPSGYTF. CDR3 sequence (DNA): TGTGCCAGCAGCCGGGAGGTGGGGCCTTCGGGCTACACCTTC.

This clonotype was observed a few times. The genes are TRBV4-3 and TRBJ2-5; D not certain. V lost 4 bases, J lost 1 base, and 13 bases lay in between. Germline V CDR1 and CDR2: LGHNA, YSLEER. The CDR3 sequence is 15 residues long. CDR3 sequence: CASSPIVSPQETQYF. The CDR3 DNA is TGCGCCAGCAGCCCTATAGTATCCCCCCAAGAGACCCAGTACTTC.

The table lists this clonotype with a few counts. The genes are TRBV3-1 and TRBJ2-6; tentatively, D is TRBD1 or TRBD2 (6 bases each). CDR1 and CDR2 (germline): LGHDT, YNNKEL (reference sequence). The CDR3 length is 18 residues. V was cut by 4 bases and J by 0 bases, with 16 bases left in between. The CDR3, as DNA: TGTGCCAGCAGCCCAGGAAGGGGGGATTTCTCTGGGGCCAACGTCCTGACTTTC. Its translation is CASSPGRGDFSGANVLTF. The whole variable domain, filled in from reference TRBV3-1 and TRBJ2-6, reads DTAVSQTPKYLVTQMGNDKSIKCEQNLGHDTMYWYKQDSKKFLKIMFSYNNKELIINETVPNRFSPKSPDKAHLNLHINSLELGDSAVYFCASSPGRGDFSGANVLTFGAGSRLTVL.

This clonotype occurred many times. The gene calls are TRBV24-1 and TRBJ2-1; perhaps TRBD1 as D (6 bases). With 3 bases removed from V and 5 bases from J, the gap between germline ends came to 13 bases. CDR1 is KGHDR, CDR2 SFDVKD, per germline. The CDR3 consists of 15 residues. This CDR3 is CATSDPGVSNNEQFF. CDR3 bases: TGTGCCACCAGTGATCCAGGGGTGTCGAACAATGAGCAGTTCTTC.

This clonotype was seen more than once but under ten times. The chain is built from TRBV5-5 and TRBJ2-7; D remains ambiguous. The CDR3 runs 13 residues. The germline V and J ends were trimmed by 1 base and 7 bases, with 12 bases remaining between them. Germline-derived CDR1 and CDR2 are SGHKS and YYEKEE (reference sequence). DNA for the CDR3: TGTGCCAGCAGCTTGTTGGGCCCCCAGGAGCAGTACGTC. It encodes CASSLLGPQEQYV.

This clonotype was observed a few times. The chain combines TRBV3-1 with TRBJ1-1; D call uncertain. Per germline, CDR1 LGHDT and CDR2 YNNKEL (reference sequence). This CDR3 region has 13 residues. Trimming removed 7 bases at V and 4 bases at J, with 13 bases between. CDR3 residues: CASTLGVATEAFF. The CDR3 DNA reads TGTGCCAGCACCCTTGGGGTTGCCACTGAAGCTTTCTTT.

This clonotype was seen only a few times. This chain connects TRBV7-3 to TRBJ1-6; possible D gene TRBD1, 5 bases. The CDR3 has 13 residues. Looked up from germline, CDR1 is SGHTA and CDR2 is FQGTGA. V lost 2 bases and J 8 bases, leaving 7 bases between the germline ends. The CDR3 DNA is TGTGCCAGCAGCTTATCGGGACATTCACCCCTCCACTTT. Translating it yields CASSLSGHSPLHF.

The rearrangement joins TRBV27 to TRBJ2-6, with no clear D. The CDR3 covers 13 residues. V was shortened by 6 bases and J by 2 bases, with 5 bases between the two germline ends. From germline, CDR1 is MNHEY and CDR2 SMNVEV (reference sequence). The CDR3 DNA sequence: TGTGCCAGCAGGGCAGCTGGGGCCAACGTCCTGACTTTC. This translates into CASRAAGANVLTF.

The chain combines TRBV5-1 with TRBJ2-1; D could derive from TRBD1 or TRBD2 (5 bases each). Trimming pared 5 bases from V and 4 bases from J, leaving 13 bases between. This CDR3 has 14 residues. Per germline, CDR1 SGHRS and CDR2 YFSETQ. The CDR3: CASSIREGYNEQFF. CDR3 nucleotides: TGCGCCAGCAGTATCCGCGAGGGGTACAATGAGCAGTTCTTC.

The chain has TRBV20-1 and TRBJ1-1, with 9 bases that match TRBD1. Germline V gives CDR1 DFQATT, CDR2 SNEGSKA (reference sequence). There are 14 residues in the CDR3. V lost 4 bases to trimming and J lost 1 base; unmatched junction nucleotides: 4. The CDR3 protein is CSATDRGRNTEAFF. For the CDR3, the DNA is TGCAGTGCTACTGACAGGGGGAGGAACACTGAAGCTTTCTTT.

This clonotype was observed a handful of times. The rearrangement uses TRBV3-1 and TRBJ2-7; 7 positions match TRBD2. J was trimmed by 5 bases and V by 4 bases; bases with no gene match: 5. Per germline, CDR1 LGHDT and CDR2 YNNKEL (reference sequence). This CDR3 is 13 amino acids long. For the CDR3, the DNA is TGTGCCAGCAGCCTGACTAGCATCCACGAGCAGTACTTC. Translating it yields CASSLTSIHEQYF.

This clonotype was seen a handful of times. The chain has TRBV12-3 or TRBV12-4 and TRBJ1-1, with D maybe TRBD1 (5 bases). Trimming shortened V by 6 bases and J by 4 bases, and 15 bases separated the two germline ends. The CDR3 is 14 amino acids. The CDR3: CASRLLGGGTEAFF. The CDR3 region has the DNA TGTGCCAGCAGGTTGCTGGGGGGGGGCACTGAAGCTTTCTTT.

This clonotype was seen a handful of times. The rearrangement joins TRBV12-3 or TRBV12-4 to TRBJ2-2, with D uncertain. V dropped 6 bases and J dropped 4 bases, with 12 bases sitting between them. The CDR3 runs 14 residues. CDR3 nucleotide sequence: TGTGCCAGCAGGAATCGGGCGAGCACCGGGGAGCTGTTTTTT. It specifies CASRNRASTGELFF.

This chain joins TRBV12-3 or TRBV12-4 and TRBJ1-3; the D is unclear. The V gene lost 3 bases and the J gene lost 0 bases, with 9 bases spanning the gap. The CDR3 contains 15 residues. The CDR3 sequence is CASSLDGHSGNTIYF. CDR3 DNA: TGTGCCAGCAGTTTGGACGGGCACTCTGGAAACACCATATATTTT.